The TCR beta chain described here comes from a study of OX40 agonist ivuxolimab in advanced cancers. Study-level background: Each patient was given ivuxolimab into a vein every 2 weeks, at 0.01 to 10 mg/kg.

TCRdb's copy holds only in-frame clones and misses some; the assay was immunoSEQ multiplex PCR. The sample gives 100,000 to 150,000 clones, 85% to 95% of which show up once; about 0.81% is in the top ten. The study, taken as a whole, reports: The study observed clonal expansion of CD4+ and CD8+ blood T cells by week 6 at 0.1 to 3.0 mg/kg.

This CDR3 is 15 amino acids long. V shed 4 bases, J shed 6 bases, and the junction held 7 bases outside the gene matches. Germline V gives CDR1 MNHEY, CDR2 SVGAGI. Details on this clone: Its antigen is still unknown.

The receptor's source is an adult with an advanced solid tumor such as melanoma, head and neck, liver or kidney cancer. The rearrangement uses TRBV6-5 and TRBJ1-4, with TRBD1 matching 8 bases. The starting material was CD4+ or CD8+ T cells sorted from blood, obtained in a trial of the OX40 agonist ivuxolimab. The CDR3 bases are TGTGCCAGCAGTTGGACAGGGAGGGACGATGAAAAACTGTTTTTT. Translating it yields CASSWTGRDDEKLFF.